This T cell receptor beta chain stems from a study of shared clonotypes between healthy human individuals. Study conclusions and caveats: Relative to clonotypes present in all four donors, those not shared had lower generation probabilities. Sequencing depth was a factor that was expected to affect clonotype sharing among donors. Incomplete sequencing of sorted subsets was indicated by rarefaction despite large depth.

Generated by immunoSEQ multiplex PCR, the TCRdb table keeps only in-frame clones and is missing some. Of a few million clones listed, around 90% are singletons. To note about this clone: Its antigen is as yet unknown. One end of the junction varies from germline; a read error may be responsible.

Splitting the CD4+ cells yielded a CD45RA+ naive subset and a CD45RA-negative memory subset. The material sequenced was naive CD4+ T cells sorted from blood. Indicated subset: CD45RA+ positively selected. The origin of this receptor is a man aged 18 to 30 in good health.

The CDR3 sequence is CASSVGGGSHEQYF. CDR3 bases: TGTGCCAGCAGTGTAGGAGGGGGCTCCCACGAGCAGTACTTC. The rearrangement joins TRBV2 to TRBJ2-7; TRBD1 might be the D (7 bases). CDR1 and CDR2 (germline): SNHLY, FYNNEI. The CDR3 is 14 amino acids. Full variable domain (missing parts from reference TRBV2 and TRBJ2-7): EPEVTQTPSHQVTQMGQEVILRCVPISNHLYFYWYRQILGQKVEFLVSFYNNEISEKSEIFDDQFSVERPDGSNFTLKIRSTKLEDSAMYFCASSVGGGSHEQYFGPGTRLTVT.